This TCR beta chain was sequenced during a study of beta chain features in type 1 diabetes. Study-wide findings and caveats: Sampled from patients, naive, central memory and Treg TCRB repertoires appeared more similar than those sampled from healthy donors. VDJ junctions from patients with type 1 diabetes contained fewer insertions and more deletions. In every one of the four CD4+ subsets, TCRB CDR3s were moderately but significantly shorter in Type 1 diabetes patients. In patients and controls equally, PCR might favor templates that are shorter.

The study reverse transcribed the entire isolated RNA, so it sequenced expressed TCRB transcripts. Profiled with immunoSEQ multiplex PCR; TCRdb holds only in-frame clones, not every one. The profile shows approximately 280,000 clones, 15% of them singletons. For this clone: The antigen remains unidentified.

Sequences were obtained from naive CD4+ T cells from blood. The source of this sequence is a man younger than 35 with type 1 diabetes.

The CDR3 region is CASSAGTANTEAFF. The CDR3 nucleotides are TGTGCCAGCAGTGCCGGGACAGCGAACACTGAAGCTTTCTTT. This sequence joins TRBV27 and TRBJ1-1; 7 nucleotides align to TRBD1. The CDR3 covers 14 residues. V lost 5 bases to trimming and J lost 1 base; unmatched junction nucleotides: 4. CDR1 is MNHEY and CDR2 is SMNVEV in the germline V gene (reference sequence).